This T cell receptor beta chain was found in a study of blood T cell repertoires in COVID-19. The method was immunoSEQ multiplex PCR; TCRdb's version includes in-frame clones alone and lacks a portion of them. The table lists about 390,000 clones, around 87% of them singletons. Germline CDR1 is MNHNS and CDR2 is SASEGT. The CDR3 is 15 residues long. V dropped 3 bases and J dropped 7; count of bases not matched to a gene: 5. This clonotype was sampled from a woman aged 55-70 years with COVID-19, enrolled during active disease. The chain links TRBV6-1 to TRBJ1-6; 8 bases fit TRBD1. Sequencing input: peripheral blood. CDR3 nucleotide sequence: TGTGCCAGCAGTGACGGACAGGGACGAAATTCACCCCTCCACTTT. Amino acids: CASSDGQGRNSPLHF.